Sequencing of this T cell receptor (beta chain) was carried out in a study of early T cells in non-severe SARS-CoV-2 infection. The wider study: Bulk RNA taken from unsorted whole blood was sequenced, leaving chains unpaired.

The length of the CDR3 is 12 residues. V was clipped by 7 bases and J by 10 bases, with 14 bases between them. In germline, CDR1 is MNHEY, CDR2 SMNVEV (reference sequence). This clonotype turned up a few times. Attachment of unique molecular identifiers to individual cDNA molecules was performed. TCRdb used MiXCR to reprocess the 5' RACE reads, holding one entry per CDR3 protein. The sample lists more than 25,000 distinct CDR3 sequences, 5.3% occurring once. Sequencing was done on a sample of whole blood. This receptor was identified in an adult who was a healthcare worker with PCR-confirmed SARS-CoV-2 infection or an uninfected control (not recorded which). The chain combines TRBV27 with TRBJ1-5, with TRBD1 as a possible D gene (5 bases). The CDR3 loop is CASNPPGSPQHF. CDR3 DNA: TGTGCCAGCAACCCCCCAGGGAGCCCCCAGCATTTT.